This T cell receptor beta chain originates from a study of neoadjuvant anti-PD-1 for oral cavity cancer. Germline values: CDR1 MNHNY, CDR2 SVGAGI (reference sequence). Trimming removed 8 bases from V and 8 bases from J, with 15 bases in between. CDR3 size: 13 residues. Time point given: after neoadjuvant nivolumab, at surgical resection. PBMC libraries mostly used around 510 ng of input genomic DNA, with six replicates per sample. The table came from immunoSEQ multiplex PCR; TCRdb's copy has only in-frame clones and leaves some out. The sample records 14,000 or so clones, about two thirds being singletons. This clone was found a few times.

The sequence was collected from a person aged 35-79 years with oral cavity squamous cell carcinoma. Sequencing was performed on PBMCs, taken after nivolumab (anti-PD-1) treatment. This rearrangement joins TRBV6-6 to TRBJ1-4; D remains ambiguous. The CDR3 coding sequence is TGTGCCAGCTGTGACTCCCGATGGGAAAAACTGTTTTTT. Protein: CASCDSRWEKLFF.